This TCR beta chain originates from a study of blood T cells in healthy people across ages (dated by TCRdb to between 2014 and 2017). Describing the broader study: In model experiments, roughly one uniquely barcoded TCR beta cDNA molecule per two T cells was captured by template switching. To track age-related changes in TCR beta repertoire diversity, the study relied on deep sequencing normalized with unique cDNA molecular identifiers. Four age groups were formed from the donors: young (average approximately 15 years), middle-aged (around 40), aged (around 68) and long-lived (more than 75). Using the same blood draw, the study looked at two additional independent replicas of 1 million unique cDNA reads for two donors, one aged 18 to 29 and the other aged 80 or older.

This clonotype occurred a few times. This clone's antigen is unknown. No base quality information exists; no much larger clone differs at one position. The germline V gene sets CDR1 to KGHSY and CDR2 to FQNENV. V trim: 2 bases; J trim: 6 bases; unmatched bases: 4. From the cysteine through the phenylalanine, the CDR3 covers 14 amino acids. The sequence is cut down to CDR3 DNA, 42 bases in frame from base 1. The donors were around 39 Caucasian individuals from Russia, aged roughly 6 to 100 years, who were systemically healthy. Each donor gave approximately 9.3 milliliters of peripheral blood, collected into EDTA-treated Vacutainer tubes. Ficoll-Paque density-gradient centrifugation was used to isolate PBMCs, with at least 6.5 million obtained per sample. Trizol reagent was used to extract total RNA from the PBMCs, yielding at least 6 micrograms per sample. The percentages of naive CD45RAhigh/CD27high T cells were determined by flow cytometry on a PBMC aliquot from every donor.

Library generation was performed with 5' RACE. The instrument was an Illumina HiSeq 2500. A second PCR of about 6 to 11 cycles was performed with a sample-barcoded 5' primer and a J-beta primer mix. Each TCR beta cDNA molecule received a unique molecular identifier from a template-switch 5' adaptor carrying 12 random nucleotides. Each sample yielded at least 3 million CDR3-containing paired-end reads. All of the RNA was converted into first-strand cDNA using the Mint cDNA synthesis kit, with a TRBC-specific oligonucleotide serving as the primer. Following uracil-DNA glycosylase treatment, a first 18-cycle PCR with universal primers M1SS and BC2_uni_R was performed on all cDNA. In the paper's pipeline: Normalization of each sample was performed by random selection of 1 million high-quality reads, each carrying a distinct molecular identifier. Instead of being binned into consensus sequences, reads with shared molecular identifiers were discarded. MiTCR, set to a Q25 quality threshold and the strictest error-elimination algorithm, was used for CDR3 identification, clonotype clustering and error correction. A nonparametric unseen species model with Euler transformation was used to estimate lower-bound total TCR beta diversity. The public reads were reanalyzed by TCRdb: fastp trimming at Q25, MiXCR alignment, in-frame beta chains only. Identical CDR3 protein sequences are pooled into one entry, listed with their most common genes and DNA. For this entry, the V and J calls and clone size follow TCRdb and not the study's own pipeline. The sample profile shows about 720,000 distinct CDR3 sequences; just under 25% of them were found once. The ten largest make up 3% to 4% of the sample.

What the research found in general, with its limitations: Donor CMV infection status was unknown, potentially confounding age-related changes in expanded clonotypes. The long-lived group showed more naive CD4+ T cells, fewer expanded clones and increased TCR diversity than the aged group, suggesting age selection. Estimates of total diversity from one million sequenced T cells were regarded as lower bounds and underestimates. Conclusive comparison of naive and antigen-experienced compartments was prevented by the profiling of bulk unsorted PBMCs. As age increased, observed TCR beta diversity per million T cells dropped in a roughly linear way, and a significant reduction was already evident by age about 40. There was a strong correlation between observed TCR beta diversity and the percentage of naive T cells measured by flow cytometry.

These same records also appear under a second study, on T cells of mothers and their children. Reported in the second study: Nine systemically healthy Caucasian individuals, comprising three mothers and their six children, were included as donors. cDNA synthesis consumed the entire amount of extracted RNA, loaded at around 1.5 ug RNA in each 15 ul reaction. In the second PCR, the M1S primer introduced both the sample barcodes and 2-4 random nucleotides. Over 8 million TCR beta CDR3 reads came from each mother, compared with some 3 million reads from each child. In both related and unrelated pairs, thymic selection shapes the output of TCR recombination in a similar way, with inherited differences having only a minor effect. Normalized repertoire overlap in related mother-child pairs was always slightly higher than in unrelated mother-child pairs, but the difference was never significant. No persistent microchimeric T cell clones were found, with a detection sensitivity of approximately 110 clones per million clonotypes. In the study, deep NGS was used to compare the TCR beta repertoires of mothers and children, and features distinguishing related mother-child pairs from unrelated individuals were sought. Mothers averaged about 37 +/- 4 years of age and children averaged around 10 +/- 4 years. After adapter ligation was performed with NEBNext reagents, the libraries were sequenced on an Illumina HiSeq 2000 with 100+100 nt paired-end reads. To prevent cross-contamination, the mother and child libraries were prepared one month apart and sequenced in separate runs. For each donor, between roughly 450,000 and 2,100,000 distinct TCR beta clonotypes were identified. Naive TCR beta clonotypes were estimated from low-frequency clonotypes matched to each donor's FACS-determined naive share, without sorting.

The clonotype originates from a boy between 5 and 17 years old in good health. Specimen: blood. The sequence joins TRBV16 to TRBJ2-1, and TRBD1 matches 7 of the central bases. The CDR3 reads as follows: CASSQGAGGNEQFF. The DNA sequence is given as TGTGCCAGCAGCCAAGGAGCAGGGGGCAATGAGCAGTTCTTC.